This TCR beta chain was identified in a study of blood T cell repertoires in COVID-19. Study information: T cells, B-cell-depleted T cells, or PBMCs provided the cDNA or gDNA that served as material.

The protocol was immunoSEQ multiplex PCR, while the TCRdb copy is restricted to in-frame clones and leaves out a portion. The sample shows 200,000 to 250,000 clones, 70% to 90% of them seen only once. The length of the CDR3 is 13 residues. Trimming stripped 5 bases from V and 6 bases from J, with 13 bases between. The gene calls are TRBV12-3 or TRBV12-4 and TRBJ1-2; D not certain. The receptor was derived from a young man who had recovered from COVID-19. Sequenced material: PBMCs or T cells enriched from blood (not recorded which). CDR3: CASSTDGSDGYTF. The CDR3 coding sequence is TGTGCCAGCAGTACGGATGGAAGCGATGGCTACACCTTC.